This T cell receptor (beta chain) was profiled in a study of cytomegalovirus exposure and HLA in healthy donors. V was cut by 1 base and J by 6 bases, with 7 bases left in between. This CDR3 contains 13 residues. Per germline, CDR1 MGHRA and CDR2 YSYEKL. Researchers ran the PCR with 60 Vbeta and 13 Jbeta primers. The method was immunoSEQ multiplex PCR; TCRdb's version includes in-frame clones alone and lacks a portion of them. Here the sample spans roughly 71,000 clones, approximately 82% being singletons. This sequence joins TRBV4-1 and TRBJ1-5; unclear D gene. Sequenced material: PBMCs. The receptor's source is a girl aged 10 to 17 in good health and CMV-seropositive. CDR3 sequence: CASSQAAGQPQHF. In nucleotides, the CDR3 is TGCGCCAGCAGCCAAGCTGCGGGTCAGCCCCAGCATTTT.